The 29 T cell receptor beta chains given below trace back to one sample, sequenced in a study of cytomegalovirus exposure and HLA in healthy donors. Researchers ran the PCR with 60 Vbeta and 13 Jbeta primers. Sequenced by immunoSEQ multiplex PCR; TCRdb stores in-frame clones only, minus some. The table records 85,000 to 130,000 clones, about 75% of them present only once. The sequenced sample consisted of PBMCs. All receptors derive from a man in his 60s in good health and CMV-seropositive.

The V and J genes are TRBV28 and TRBJ1-6; TRBD1 might be the D (6 bases). The ends were cut back, 6 bases at V and 2 bases at J, with 20 bases in the middle. The CDR3 loop spans 18 amino acids. CDR1 is MDHEN, CDR2 SYDVKM, per germline. The CDR3: CASSPTSQGRPYNSPLHF. The CDR3 DNA is TGTGCCAGCAGCCCTACCTCCCAGGGGCGCCCCTATAATTCACCCCTCCACTTT.

This clone was picked up a small number of times. The V call is TRBV7-2, the J call TRBJ2-5, with D possibly matching TRBD2 (6 bases). The CDR3 sequence is 19 residues long. Germline V gene data show CDR1 as SGHTA and CDR2 as FQGNSA. Trimming removed 5 bases from V and 0 bases from J, with 25 bases in between. In DNA, the CDR3 is TGTGCCAGCAGCCCGCCTGAATGGGACTCAAAGGGGAACCAAGAGACCCAGTACTTC. Translation: CASSPPEWDSKGNQETQYF.

The J gene is TRBJ2-7, the V gene TRBV27; 11 bases match TRBD1. The CDR3 has 16 residues. CDR1 is MNHEY, CDR2 SMNVEV, per germline (reference sequence). Trimming at V came to 6 bases and at J to 3 bases, leaving 10 bases not matched to a gene. CDR3 loop: CASSPRWGQGVYEQYF. DNA for the CDR3: TGTGCCAGCAGCCCGAGGTGGGGACAGGGGGTCTACGAGCAGTACTTC.

The chain links TRBV23-1 to TRBJ2-1, with a tentative D call TRBD1 (6 bases). TRBV23-1 is treated as an ORF (open reading frame) with a function not yet certain. V lost 1 base and J 0 bases, leaving 10 bases between the germline ends. The CDR3 covers 16 residues. Written as DNA, the CDR3 is TGCGCCAGCAGTCAATTACAGGGAACCTCCTACAATGAGCAGTTCTTC. Translated: CASSQLQGTSYNEQFF.

This clone was detected only a few times. The chain is built from TRBV6-6 and TRBJ1-5; no reliable D call. CDR3 length equals 13 residues. CDR1 is MNHNY and CDR2 is SVGAGI in the germline V gene (reference sequence). The V end was cut by 2 bases, the J end by 7 bases, with 9 bases between. CDR3 amino acids: CASSYPLSQPQHF. As DNA, the CDR3 is TGTGCCAGCAGTTACCCTCTGAGCCAGCCCCAGCATTTT.

The rearrangement joins TRBV23-1 to TRBJ2-5; tentative D call: TRBD1 (6 bases). TRBV23-1 is an ORF, with its function uncertain. The CDR3 is 20 residues long. Trimming removed 1 base at V and 4 bases at J, with 28 bases between. CDR3 sequence (DNA): TGCGCCAGCAGTCAATGCGAGCCGGGACATTTTACCTCCCCCACAGAGACCCAGTACTTC. This sequence encodes CASSQCEPGHFTSPTETQYF.

This chain joins TRBV2 and TRBJ2-2; TRBD2 matches at 8 bases. Losses at the gene ends were 0 bases for V and 3 bases for J; bases not matched to a gene: 6. The CDR3 runs to 17 residues. Per the germline V gene, CDR1 is SNHLY and CDR2 is FYNNEI. CDR3 loop: CASSEAQELADTGELFF. The DNA of the CDR3 is TGTGCCAGCAGTGAAGCGCAAGAACTAGCGGACACCGGGGAGCTGTTTTTT.

The V and J genes are TRBV7-2 and TRBJ2-7, with D unresolved. Trimming took off 6 bases at V and 2 bases at J, with 8 bases between the two ends. Germline V gene data show CDR1 as SGHTA and CDR2 as FQGNSA. CDR3 length equals 12 residues. The CDR3 nucleotides read TGTGCCAGCAGTCACTCTACCTACGAGCAGTACTTC. This gives the protein CASSHSTYEQYF.

The chain carries TRBV2 and TRBJ2-3, with TRBD1 identical over 8 bases. Germline CDR1 and CDR2: SNHLY and FYNNEI. CDR3 length: 14 residues. J lost 5 bases, V lost 4 bases, and 5 bases had no gene match. CDR3 coding DNA: TGTGCCAGCAGTGGGCAGGGGGCGGGAGATACGCAGTATTTT. It encodes CASSGQGAGDTQYF.

CDR3: CARWTGTADTNEKLFF. For the CDR3, the DNA is TGTGCCAGATGGACGGGGACAGCTGACACTAATGAAAAACTGTTTTTT. The chain has TRBV6-8 and TRBJ1-4; TRBD1 agrees at 7 bases. The germline V gene has CDR1 MNHGY and CDR2 SAAAGT. With V trimmed by 9 bases and J by 2 bases, 12 bases remained unmatched. CDR3 size: 16 residues.

The chain employs TRBV6-1 and TRBJ2-7; tentative D call: TRBD2 (6 bases). V was shortened by 6 bases and J by 2 bases, with 14 bases between the two germline ends. Germline V gene lookup returns CDR1 MNHNS and CDR2 SASEGT. This CDR3 has 14 amino acids. DNA of the CDR3: TGTGCCAGCAGAACCCCCGCGGGGACCTACGAGCAGTACTTC. It translates to CASRTPAGTYEQYF.

CDR3 nucleotides: TGTGCCAGCAGCTCCAGGGGGGGGGCCAACGTCCTGACTTTC. This codes for CASSSRGGANVLTF. J is TRBJ2-6 and V is TRBV7-9, with TRBD1 identical over 7 bases. V lost 4 bases to trimming and J lost 4 bases; unmatched junction nucleotides: 1. CDR1 SEHNR and CDR2 FQNEAQ come from the germline V gene (reference sequence). The CDR3 is made up of 14 amino acids.

The J gene is TRBJ1-2, the V gene TRBV7-2; 12 positions match TRBD1. CDR1 SGHTA and CDR2 FQGNSA come from the germline V gene. The CDR3 sequence is 15 residues long. With 4 bases clipped from V and 7 bases from J, the junction kept 7 bases outside the gene matches. CDR3 sequence: CASSSPGQGAFGYTF. The CDR3 DNA follows: TGTGCCAGCAGCTCTCCGGGACAGGGGGCTTTTGGCTACACCTTC.

The DNA for the CDR3 is TGTGCCAGCTCCCGATCCGAGACAGAGGACTATGGCTACACCTTC. It translates to CASSRSETEDYGYTF. The chain combines TRBV18 with TRBJ1-2; D might be TRBD1 (5 bases). Looked up from germline, CDR1 is KGHSH and CDR2 is LQKENI. The V gene lost 6 bases and the J gene lost 3 bases, with 17 bases spanning the gap. The CDR3 is 15 amino acids.

The V call is TRBV5-8, the J call TRBJ2-3; D call uncertain. The CDR3 is 13 amino acids. Per germline, CDR1 SGHTS and CDR2 YDEGEE. Trimming took off 4 bases at V and 2 bases at J, with 8 bases between the two ends. The CDR3 region has the DNA TGTGCCAGCAGCCCGACTTTCACAGATACGCAGTATTTT. Translation gives CASSPTFTDTQYF.

This clone has a handful of counts. This chain connects TRBV5-4 to TRBJ2-1; maybe TRBD2 (6 bases). Per germline, CDR1 SGHNT and CDR2 YYREEE (reference sequence). The CDR3 extends over 14 amino acids. The V and J ends lost 3 bases and 8 bases respectively, with 15 bases between them. DNA for the CDR3: TGTGCCAGCAGCTCGATCATCTCGGGAGATGAGCAGTTCTTC. Translated: CASSSIISGDEQFF. The full variable domain, its missing parts supplied by reference TRBV5-4 and TRBJ2-1, is ETGVTQSPTHLIKTRGQQVTLRCSSQSGHNTVSWYQQALGQGPQFIFQYYREEENGRGNFPPRFSGLQFPNYSSELNVNALELDDSALYLCASSSIISGDEQFFGPGTRLTVL.

This clone is a singleton in its sample. This chain links TRBV2 with TRBJ2-1, with 10 bases fitting TRBD2. The CDR3 consists of 13 residues. V lost 8 bases, J lost 8 bases, and 6 bases stayed unmatched. Germline assignment: CDR1 SNHLY and CDR2 FYNNEI. CDR3 DNA sequence: TGTGCCAGCGGGCTAGCGGGGGAGTATGAGCAGTTCTTC. Translation gives CASGLAGEYEQFF.

CDR3 nucleotides: TGTGCCAGTACCTCCCTAGCGGGGGCCCACACCGGGGAGCTGTTTTTT. Its protein is CASTSLAGAHTGELFF. The chain couples TRBV19 to TRBJ2-2; TRBD2 matches 10 bases. CDR1 and CDR2 (germline): LNHDA, SQIVND (reference sequence). V shed 7 bases and J 3 bases; nucleotides not matched to a gene: 8. The CDR3 runs 16 residues.

The chain employs TRBV5-1 and TRBJ2-7; 11 bases line up with TRBD1. From germline, CDR1 is SGHRS and CDR2 YFSETQ. This CDR3 comprises 15 residues. With 5 bases clipped from V and 4 bases from J, the junction kept 8 bases outside the gene matches. For the CDR3, the DNA is TGCGCCAGCAGTTCCTGGACAGGGGGCGGATACGAGCAGTACTTC. Amino acid sequence: CASSSWTGGGYEQYF. Filled out from reference TRBV5-1 and TRBJ2-7, the complete variable domain reads KAGVTQTPRYLIKTRGQQVTLSCSPISGHRSVSWYQQTPGQGLQFLFEYFSETQRNKGNFPGRFSGRQFSNSRSEMNVSTLELGDSALYLCASSSWTGGGYEQYFGPGTRLTVT.

Notes on this clone: At one of its ends the junction is not consistent with the germline gene, which may arise from a read error. The J gene is TRBJ2-7, the V gene TRBV10-3, with 8 bases fitting TRBD1. The germline V gene encodes CDR1 ENHRY and CDR2 SYGVKD. This CDR3 spans 13 amino acids. CDR3 in amino acids: CASSYATGAEQYF. The DNA of the CDR3 is TGTGCCAGCAGTTACGCGACAGGGGCCGAGCAGTACTTC.

This clone was counted a few times. CDR3 loop: CASSFRQGGEKLFF. In DNA, the CDR3 is TGTGCCAGCAGCTTCCGACAGGGTGGCGAAAAACTGTTTTTT. The gene calls are TRBV5-5 and TRBJ1-4; 7 nucleotides match TRBD1. The CDR3 extends over 14 amino acids. From germline, CDR1 is SGHKS and CDR2 YYEKEE (reference sequence). Losses at the gene ends were 2 bases for V and 8 bases for J; bases not matched to a gene: 6. Using reference TRBV5-5 and TRBJ1-4 for the parts outside the CDR3, the full variable domain is DAGVTQSPTHLIKTRGQQVTLRCSPISGHKSVSWYQQVLGQGPQFIFQYYEKEERGRGNFPDRFSARQFPNYSSELNVNALLLGDSALYLCASSFRQGGEKLFFGSGTQLSVL.

V is TRBV27 and J is TRBJ2-7, with a possible D match to TRBD1 (6 bases). From germline, CDR1 is MNHEY and CDR2 SMNVEV (reference sequence). V lost 3 bases and J lost 3, with 12 bases in between. This CDR3 spans 14 amino acids. Here the CDR3 reads CASSFETGNYEQYF. DNA for the CDR3: TGTGCCAGCAGTTTCGAGACAGGTAACTACGAGCAGTACTTC.

This sequence joins TRBV28 and TRBJ2-4; 9 bases match TRBD2. The V gene end was trimmed by 6 bases and the J gene end by 8 bases; junction bases not matched to a gene: 14. Germline V gene lookup returns CDR1 MDHEN and CDR2 SYDVKM. The CDR3 covers 16 residues. The CDR3 sequence is CASRPTTAGGQDIQYF. CDR3 DNA sequence: TGTGCCAGCAGGCCTACCACCGCGGGGGGGCAGGACATTCAGTACTTC.

Concerning this clone itself: In the same sample, other DNA sequences code for this CDR3. V and J are TRBV9 and TRBJ1-6; 9 nucleotides line up with TRBD1. Per germline, CDR1 SGDLS and CDR2 YYNGEE. This CDR3 comprises 14 residues. The junction had 3 bases not matched to a gene; V was cut back by 3 bases and J by 8 bases. The CDR3 DNA follows: TGTGCCAGCAGCGGACAGGGGGGGTATTCACCCCTCCACTTT. Translation: CASSGQGGYSPLHF.

V gene TRBV6-6 combines with J gene TRBJ2-5, with TRBD1 matching over 7 bases. V shed 6 bases, J shed 2 bases, and the junction held 3 bases outside the gene matches. Germline assignment: CDR1 MNHNY and CDR2 SVGAGI (reference sequence). There are 13 residues in the CDR3. The CDR3 protein is CASRPTGQETQYF. The CDR3 coding sequence is TGTGCCAGCAGACCGACAGGGCAAGAGACCCAGTACTTC.

This clone was seen once. The rearrangement uses TRBV19 and TRBJ2-3, with TRBD2 matching 7 bases. The V segment lost 6 bases and the J segment 1 base; nucleotides outside the gene matches: 7. The CDR3 extends over 15 amino acids. Germline V gene sequence: CDR1 LNHDA, CDR2 SQIVND (reference sequence). The CDR3 loop is CASRVAGVRTDTQYF. The CDR3, as DNA: TGTGCCAGTAGGGTCGCGGGGGTTCGCACAGATACGCAGTATTTT.

This rearrangement joins TRBV13 to TRBJ2-5, with 11 bases aligning to TRBD1. The CDR3 consists of 15 residues. V lost 5 bases and J lost 3; bases outside the gene matches: 5. Germline V gene data show CDR1 as PRHDT and CDR2 as FYEKMQ (reference sequence). DNA for the CDR3: TGTGCCAGCAGCAGGAGGACAGGGGGCGAAGAGACCCAGTACTTC. Translation gives CASSRRTGGEETQYF.

This clone has just a few counts. The chain employs TRBV10-1 and TRBJ1-2; possibly TRBD1 for D (5 bases). The CDR3 covers 12 residues. Per germline, CDR1 WNHNN and CDR2 SYGVQD (reference sequence). V shed 7 bases and J shed 7 bases, with 13 bases lying between them. The DNA for the CDR3 is TGCGCCAGCAAGGGGAGGGCAACTGGCTACACCTTC. Encoded protein: CASKGRATGYTF.

V and J are TRBV5-4 and TRBJ2-7; 9 positions agree with TRBD1. Germline values: CDR1 SGHNT, CDR2 YYREEE (reference sequence). V was pared by 0 bases and J by 2 bases, with 0 bases of the junction left unmatched. This CDR3 is 14 amino acids long. The CDR3 loop is CASSLDRGPYEQYF. The CDR3 nucleotides are TGTGCCAGCAGCTTGGACAGGGGGCCCTACGAGCAGTACTTC.